One sample yielded the 2 T cell receptor beta chains listed below, sequenced in a study of post-analysis software for immune sequencing data. Study-wide findings and caveats: Among about 5 TRBV segments more frequent in patients than controls were TRBV5-6, TRBV5-1 and TRBV20-1.

These receptors have no identified antigens. Unique molecular identifiers were built into the TCR beta cDNA libraries. TCRdb reprocessed the PCR reads via MiXCR and lists one record per CDR3 protein. The sample includes 250,000 to 300,000 distinct CDR3 sequences, 30% to 45% of them seen just once. Material for sequencing was blood. These receptors came from a girl aged 5-17 years with multiple sclerosis.

This clonotype was seen only a few times. CDR3: CASSPPRGSNTEAFF. The DNA of the CDR3 is TGTGCCAGCAGCCCGCCGAGGGGCTCGAACACTGAAGCTTTCTTT. The chain combines TRBV12-3 or TRBV12-4 with TRBJ1-1; the D gene is possibly TRBD1 (5 bases). This CDR3 is built from 15 residues. Trimming cost V 6 bases and J 1 base, with 15 bases left between them.

This clonotype showed up many times. The chain couples TRBV7-2 to TRBJ1-5; 10 bases line up with TRBD1. V gave up 4 bases and J gave up 4 bases; unmatched junction bases: 4. Per germline, CDR1 SGHTA and CDR2 FQGNSA. The CDR3 runs to 15 residues. Here the CDR3 DNA reads TGTGCCAGCAGCTCAGGACAGGGGGGGAATCAGCCCCAGCATTTT. It specifies CASSSGQGGNQPQHF.